The rows below give T cell receptor beta chains drawn from one sample of a study of cytomegalovirus exposure and HLA in healthy donors. The assay was immunoSEQ multiplex PCR, and TCRdb's table has in-frame clones only and misses some. Of over 150,000 clones listed, around 84% are singletons. Specimen: PBMCs. The origin of the receptors is a human donor in good health. The CDR3 runs from the conserved cysteine through the conserved F or W. A D gene is named only where the DNA matches it firmly. Size is omitted from some rows. Given values are once, few, many or a class for expanded clones.

TRBJ1-5 | - | TRBV7-2 | - | CASSLESGGQPQHF | TGTGCCAGCAGCTTAGAGTCAGGAGGACAGCCCCAGCATTTT
TRBJ2-7 | - | TRBV5-1 | TRBD1 | CASSWGQRTYEQYF | TGCGCCAGCAGCTGGGGACAGCGAACCTACGAGCAGTACTTC
TRBJ1-5 | - | TRBV19 | TRBD1 | CASSALDRGNNQPQHF | TGTGCCAGTAGTGCCCTCGACAGGGGGAACAATCAGCCCCAGCATTTT
TRBJ2-1 | - | TRBV4-2 | - | CASSQVGQDNEQFF | TGTGCCAGCAGCCAAGTAGGTCAGGACAATGAGCAGTTCTTC
TRBJ2-7 | few | TRBV10-1 | - | CASSDTTTLYEQYF | TGCGCCAGCAGTGATACTACCACACTCTACGAGCAGTACTTC
TRBJ1-3 | - | TRBV9 | TRBD1 | CASSVRDRGTGNTIYF | TGTGCCAGCAGCGTACGGGACAGGGGAACTGGAAACACCATATATTTT
TRBJ1-2 | - | TRBV2 | TRBD1 | CASTEDRGFWGYTF | TGTGCCAGCACCGAGGACAGGGGTTTTTGGGGCTACACCTTC
TRBJ2-7 | - | TRBV5-1 | TRBD2 | CASSTGLAGAYEQYF | TGCGCCAGCAGTACTGGACTAGCGGGAGCTTACGAGCAGTACTTC
TRBJ2-3 | - | TRBV27 | TRBD2 | CASSLAGASDTQYF | TGTGCCAGCAGTTTGGCGGGAGCCTCAGATACGCAGTATTTT
TRBJ2-5 | - | TRBV7-9 | TRBD2 | CASSLGLAGLQETQYF | TGTGCCAGCAGCTTAGGACTAGCGGGACTCCAAGAGACCCAGTACTTC
TRBJ1-1 | - | TRBV29-1 | - | CSVGEAGSAHGNTEAFF | TGCAGCGTTGGGGAGGCGGGATCAGCCCACGGGAACACTGAAGCTTTCTTT
TRBJ1-4 | - | TRBV13 | - | CASSWRTDVNEKLFF | TGTGCCAGCAGCTGGCGGACAGACGTTAATGAAAAACTGTTTTTT
TRBJ1-2 | - | TRBV2 | TRBD1 | CASSPDRMNNGYTF | TGTGCCAGCAGTCCGGACAGGATGAATAACGGCTACACCTTC
TRBJ2-3 | - | TRBV29-1 | TRBD2 | CSVLGGSTDTQYF | TGCAGCGTTCTCGGGGGGAGCACAGATACGCAGTATTTT
TRBJ1-2 | - | TRBV7-2 | TRBD1 | CASSMGQGLDYGYTF | TGTGCCAGCAGCATGGGACAGGGTTTAGATTATGGCTACACCTTC